This T cell receptor (beta chain) was recovered during a study of blood T cell repertoires in COVID-19. Turning to this clone: The same CDR3 arises from other DNA sequences in this sample as well.

Generated by immunoSEQ multiplex PCR, the TCRdb table keeps only in-frame clones and is missing some. The sample consists of 150,000 to 250,000 clones, roughly 83% of them appearing once. This CDR3 contains 15 residues. Germline values: CDR1 SEHNR, CDR2 FQNEAQ (reference sequence). The J segment lost 9 bases and the V segment lost 5 bases, leaving 8 bases of the junction unmatched. This TCR was recovered from a woman in her thirties or forties with COVID-19, enrolled during active disease. The sequenced material came from peripheral blood. The chain is built from TRBV7-9 and TRBJ2-1; 12 bases line up with TRBD2. DNA for the CDR3: TGTGCCAGCAGCGCCCCGGGACTAGCGGGTGGTGAGCAGTTCTTC. Translated, it gives CASSAPGLAGGEQFF.